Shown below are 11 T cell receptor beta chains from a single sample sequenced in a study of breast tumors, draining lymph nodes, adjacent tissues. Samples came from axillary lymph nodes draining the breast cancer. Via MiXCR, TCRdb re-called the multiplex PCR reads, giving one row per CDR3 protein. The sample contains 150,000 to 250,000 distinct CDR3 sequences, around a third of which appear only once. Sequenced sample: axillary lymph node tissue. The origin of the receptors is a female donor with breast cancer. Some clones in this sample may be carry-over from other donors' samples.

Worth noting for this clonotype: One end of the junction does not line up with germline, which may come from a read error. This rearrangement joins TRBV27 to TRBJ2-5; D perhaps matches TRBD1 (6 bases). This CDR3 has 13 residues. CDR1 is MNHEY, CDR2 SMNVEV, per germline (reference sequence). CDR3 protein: CASSLNREETRYF. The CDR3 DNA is TGTGCCAGCAGTTTAAACAGGGAAGAGACCCGGTACTTC.

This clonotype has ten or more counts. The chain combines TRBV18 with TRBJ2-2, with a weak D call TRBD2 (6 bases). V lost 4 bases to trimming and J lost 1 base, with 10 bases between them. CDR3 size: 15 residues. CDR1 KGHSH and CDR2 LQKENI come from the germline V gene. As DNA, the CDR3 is TGTGCCAGCTCACGCGGGGTGCGGAACACCGGGGAGCTGTTTTTT. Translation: CASSRGVRNTGELFF.

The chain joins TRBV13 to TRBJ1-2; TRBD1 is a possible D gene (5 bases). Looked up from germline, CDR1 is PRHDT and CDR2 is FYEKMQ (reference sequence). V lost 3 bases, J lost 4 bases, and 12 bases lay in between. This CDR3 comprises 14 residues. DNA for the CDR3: TGTGCCAGCAGCTTGGAACAGGCGACCTATGGCTACACCTTC. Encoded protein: CASSLEQATYGYTF.

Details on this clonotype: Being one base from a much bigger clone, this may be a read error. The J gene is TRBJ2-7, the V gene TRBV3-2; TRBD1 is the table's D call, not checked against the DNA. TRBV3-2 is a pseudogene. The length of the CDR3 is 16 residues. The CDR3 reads CASSQEGQYQIYGQYF. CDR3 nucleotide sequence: TGTGCCAGTAGCCAAGAGGGACAGTATCAGATCTACGGGCAGTACTTC.

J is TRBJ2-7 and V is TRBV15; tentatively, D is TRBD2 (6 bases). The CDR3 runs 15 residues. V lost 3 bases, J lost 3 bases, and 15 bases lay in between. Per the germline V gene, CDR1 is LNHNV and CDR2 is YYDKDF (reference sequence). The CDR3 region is CATSSLGDSGYEQYF. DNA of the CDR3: TGTGCCACCAGCAGCTTGGGGGACTCCGGCTACGAGCAGTACTTC.

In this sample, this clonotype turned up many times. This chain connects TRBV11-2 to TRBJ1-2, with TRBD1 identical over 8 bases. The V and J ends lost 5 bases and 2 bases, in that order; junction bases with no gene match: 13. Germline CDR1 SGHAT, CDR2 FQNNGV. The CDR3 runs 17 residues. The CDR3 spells CASSTLRTGRLNYGYTF. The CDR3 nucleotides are TGTGCCAGCAGCACGCTTCGGACAGGGCGGTTGAACTATGGCTACACCTTC.

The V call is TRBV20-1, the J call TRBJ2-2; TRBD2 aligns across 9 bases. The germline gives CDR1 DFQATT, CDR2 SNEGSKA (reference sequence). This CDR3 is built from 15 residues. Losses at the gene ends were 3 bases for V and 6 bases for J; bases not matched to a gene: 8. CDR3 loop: CSARDGRGGAGELFF. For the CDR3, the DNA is TGCAGTGCTAGGGATGGGCGGGGGGGTGCCGGGGAGCTGTTTTTT.

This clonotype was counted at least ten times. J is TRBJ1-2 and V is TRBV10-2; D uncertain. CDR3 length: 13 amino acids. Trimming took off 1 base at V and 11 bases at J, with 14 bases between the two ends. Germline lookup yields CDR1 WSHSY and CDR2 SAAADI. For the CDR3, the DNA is TGCGCCAGCAGTGAGTTGAAAGGCCCCGGGTACACCTTC. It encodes CASSELKGPGYTF.

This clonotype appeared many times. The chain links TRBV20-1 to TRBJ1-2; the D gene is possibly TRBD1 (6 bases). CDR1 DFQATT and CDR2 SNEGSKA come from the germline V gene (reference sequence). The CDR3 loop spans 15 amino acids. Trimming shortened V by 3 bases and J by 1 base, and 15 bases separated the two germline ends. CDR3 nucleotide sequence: TGCAGTGCTAGTAGGCAGGGGAACGGTAACTATGGCTACACCTTC. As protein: CSASRQGNGNYGYTF.

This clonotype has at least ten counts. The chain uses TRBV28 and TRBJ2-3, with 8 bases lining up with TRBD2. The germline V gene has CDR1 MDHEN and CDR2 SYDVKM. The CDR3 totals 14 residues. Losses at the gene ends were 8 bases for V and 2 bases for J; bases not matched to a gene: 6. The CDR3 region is CASGLAGLTDTQYF. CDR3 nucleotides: TGTGCCAGCGGATTAGCGGGGCTCACAGATACGCAGTATTTT.

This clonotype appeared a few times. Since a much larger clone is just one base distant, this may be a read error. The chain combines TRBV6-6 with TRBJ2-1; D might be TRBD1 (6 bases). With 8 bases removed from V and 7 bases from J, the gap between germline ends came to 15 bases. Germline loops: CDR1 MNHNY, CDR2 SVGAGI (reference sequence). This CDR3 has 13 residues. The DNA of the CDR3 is TGTGCCAGCGGCTCCGGCAGGGGAAATGAGCAGTTCTTC. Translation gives CASGSGRGNEQFF.